This passage covers 8 T cell receptor beta chains from one sample sequenced in a study of shared T cell receptors in the human thymus. TCRdb's table, derived via immunoSEQ multiplex PCR, lists solely in-frame clones and lacks some. The sample yields 720,000 or so clones, 70% to 90% seen once. The same data also went into a second study, on human thymus T cells.

The sequencing sample was made of thymocytes. These receptors all stem from a girl less than two years old with a congenital heart defect.

This clone has a handful of counts. The chain uses TRBV10-3 and TRBJ1-6, with D tentatively TRBD1 (6 bases). In germline, CDR1 is ENHRY, CDR2 SYGVKD. Trimming removed 10 bases at V and 7 bases at J, with 17 bases between. The CDR3 length is 14 residues. This CDR3 reads CATTSGVGNSPLHF. CDR3 DNA: TGTGCCACGACCTCAGGGGTAGGGAATTCACCCCTCCACTTT.

The chain combines TRBV19 with TRBJ2-7, with D unclear. This CDR3 is built from 13 residues. V was trimmed by 5 bases and J by 5 bases, leaving 13 bases between them. Germline CDR1 LNHDA, CDR2 SQIVND (reference sequence). The CDR3 DNA sequence: TGTGCCAGTAGTGCCTACCGTTCGGACGAGCAGTACTTC. Translation: CASSAYRSDEQYF.

The chain carries TRBV19 and TRBJ1-2; D possibly corresponds to TRBD1 (5 bases). V lost 5 bases and J lost 8, with 18 bases in between. Germline lookup yields CDR1 LNHDA and CDR2 SQIVND (reference sequence). The CDR3 totals 14 residues. CDR3 coding DNA: TGTGCCAGTAGTCCCCGGACCGACAGCTGCGGCTACACCTTC. This encodes CASSPRTDSCGYTF.

The chain couples TRBV6-1 to TRBJ2-2, with TRBD2 identical over 12 bases. Germline trimming cut 10 bases from V and 4 bases from J; bases unmatched to any gene: 7. This CDR3 has 15 residues. Germline loops: CDR1 MNHNS, CDR2 SASEGT. CDR3 residues: CAILAGGPLTGELFF. CDR3 in DNA: TGTGCCATTCTAGCGGGGGGGCCTCTCACCGGGGAGCTGTTTTTT.

The genes are TRBV5-1 and TRBJ2-7; TRBD2 aligns across 7 bases. CDR1 is SGHRS, CDR2 YFSETQ, per germline. The CDR3 extends over 16 amino acids. With 2 bases clipped from V and 2 bases from J, the junction kept 10 bases outside the gene matches. CDR3 region: CASSFLVAGFTYEQYF. The CDR3 bases are TGCGCCAGCAGCTTTCTAGTAGCGGGTTTTACCTACGAGCAGTACTTC. The variable domain in full, completed from reference TRBV5-1 and TRBJ2-7, reads KAGVTQTPRYLIKTRGQQVTLSCSPISGHRSVSWYQQTPGQGLQFLFEYFSETQRNKGNFPGRFSGRQFSNSRSEMNVSTLELGDSALYLCASSFLVAGFTYEQYFGPGTRLTVT.

The chain employs TRBV5-6 and TRBJ2-2; D perhaps matches TRBD1 (6 bases). The CDR3 runs 14 residues. Germline V CDR1 and CDR2: SGHDT, YYEEEE. The V end lost 2 bases, the J end lost 5 bases, and 10 bases lay between the germline ends. The CDR3 loop is CASSFQRGTGELFF. The CDR3 bases are TGTGCCAGCAGCTTCCAGAGGGGGACCGGGGAGCTGTTTTTT. Looking up the rest from reference TRBV5-6 and TRBJ2-2 gives the full variable domain: DAGVTQSPTHLIKTRGQQVTLRCSPKSGHDTVSWYQQALGQGPQFIFQYYEEEERQRGNFPDRFSGHQFPNYSSELNVNALLLGDSALYLCASSFQRGTGELFFGEGSRLTVL.

J is TRBJ1-1 and V is TRBV4-2, with D perhaps matching TRBD1 (6 bases). Per the germline V gene, CDR1 is LGHNA and CDR2 is YNFKEQ. The CDR3 runs to 18 residues. V shed 2 bases and J shed 0 bases, with 19 bases lying between them. The CDR3 DNA follows: TGTGCCAGCAGCCAACCGACACAAACAGGGTCCGTGAACACTGAAGCTTTCTTT. Translating it yields CASSQPTQTGSVNTEAFF.

This clone was detected only a few times. This chain uses TRBV7-9 with TRBJ2-3; 9 positions match TRBD2. V gave up 2 bases and J gave up 1 base; unmatched junction bases: 4. The CDR3 runs 16 residues. Germline V gene sequence: CDR1 SEHNR, CDR2 FQNEAQ (reference sequence). The CDR3 nucleotides read TGTGCCAGCAGCTTATGGCGGGGGGGCGGCACAGATACGCAGTATTTT. It yields the protein CASSLWRGGGTDTQYF.